The following is a T cell receptor beta chain sequence with its context. Unmatched junction bases numbered 3, after V lost 4 bases and J lost 5 bases. Looked up from germline, CDR1 is SGDLS and CDR2 is YYNGEE. The CDR3 consists of 13 residues. The record originates from a study of blood T cell repertoires in COVID-19. Overall study: Donors in the United States, Italy and Spain gave samples during acute or convalescent COVID-19.

Patients of the Seattle cohort, enrolled during active infection, were followed longitudinally. TCRdb keeps only in-frame clones here, not all; method: immunoSEQ multiplex PCR. The sample includes a few hundred thousand clones, around 83% seen only once; the top ten take 9.5% to 13%. The sequence derives from a woman between 50 and 59 years old with COVID-19, enrolled during active disease. V and J are TRBV9 and TRBJ2-3; 8 positions match TRBD1. The source material was peripheral blood. CDR3 nucleotide sequence: TGTGCCAGCAGCCCCAGGGGGCAAGATACGCAGTATTTT. Amino acids: CASSPRGQDTQYF.